This T cell receptor (beta chain) was sequenced during a study of Graves' ophthalmopathy and Graves' hyperthyroidism. Findings of the study overall: Both a roughly 65% sensitivity and a roughly 75% specificity characterized the model's predictions of ophthalmopathy progression.

RNA transcripts provided the template for amplifying TCR beta CDR3 regions. HTBI primers primed a first-round RT-PCR, and a second-round multiplex PCR followed. TCRdb reprocessed the multiplex PCR reads with MiXCR, giving one entry per CDR3 protein. The sample includes roughly 1.1 million distinct CDR3 sequences, 35% to 45% of them seen just once. The count of this clonotype is one. No antigen is known for it. This may stem from a read error, because a much larger clone lies one nucleotide away. The CDR3 runs 13 residues. This clonotype was sampled from an adult man with Graves' hyperthyroidism. The specimen was peripheral blood or thyroid tissue (not recorded which). V usage is TRBV12-3 or TRBV12-4 and J usage is TRBJ1-1, with no clear D. This chain's CDR3 is CVSSFILGTEAFF. The CDR3 DNA follows: TGTGTCAGCAGTTTTATTCTGGGCACTGAAGCTTTCTTT.